Each of the 8 T cell receptor beta chains below was sequenced from the same sample in a study of blood T cell repertoires in COVID-19 (TCRdb year 2020). The library was made by the immunoSEQ multiplex PCR assay. TCRdb took over this immuneACCESS table, retaining in-frame rearrangements with V and J assigned. Such tables are incomplete; in checked studies, under half of the missing clones stem from an unresolved V gene, and the remainder is unexplained. The sample records 180,000 or so clones, around 80% of which are singletons. The ten biggest clones cover approximately 15% of the sample. The sequenced material came from peripheral blood. These receptors came from a man in his forties or fifties who had recovered from COVID-19.

This chain connects TRBV5-1 to TRBJ1-6; 7 nucleotides agree with TRBD1. After removal of 0 bases from V and 4 bases from J, the junction contained 1 base not matched to a gene. The CDR3 length is 15 residues. The germline V gene encodes CDR1 SGHRS and CDR2 YFSETQ. Here the CDR3 reads CASSLEDRYNSPLHF. In DNA form, the CDR3 reads TGCGCCAGCAGCTTGGAGGACAGGTATAATTCACCCCTCCACTTT.

The rearrangement joins TRBV7-9 to TRBJ2-4; possibly TRBD2 for D (6 bases). Germline CDR1 reads SEHNR; CDR2 reads FQNEAQ (reference sequence). This CDR3 comprises 16 residues. Between the trimmed V and J ends, which lost 1 base and 0 bases, there was a span of 10 bases. The DNA of the CDR3 is TGTGCCAGCAGCTTAGGGGGAGGACTAGCCAAAAACATTCAGTACTTC. The encoded protein is CASSLGGGLAKNIQYF.

Only one count was recorded for this clone. The DNA for the CDR3 is TGTGCCAGCAGCGGCCCGGGGAGGTACTACGAGCAGTACTTC. Translating gives CASSGPGRYYEQYF. The chain links TRBV5-6 to TRBJ2-7, with D perhaps TRBD2 (6 bases). CDR1 is SGHDT, CDR2 YYEEEE, per germline. This CDR3 is 14 amino acids long. V lost 4 bases, J lost 3 bases, and 14 bases lay in between.

The gene calls are TRBV6-1 and TRBJ2-7; TRBD1 agrees at 9 bases. The CDR3 is 17 amino acids. J gave up 1 base and V 2 bases, and 9 bases lay outside the gene matches. The V gene's germline CDR1 is MNHNS and CDR2 SASEGT. CDR3: CASSETGTGFLSYEQYF. The CDR3 DNA follows: TGTGCCAGCAGTGAAACCGGGACAGGGTTCTTATCCTACGAGCAGTACTTC.

The CDR3 loop is CASSQGTLNEQFF. In nucleotides, the CDR3 is TGTGCCAGCAGCCAGGGGACCTTAAATGAGCAGTTCTTC. The gene calls are TRBV11-2 and TRBJ2-1; maybe TRBD1 (6 bases). The CDR3 runs 13 residues. The germline V gene encodes CDR1 SGHAT and CDR2 FQNNGV. V lost 5 bases and J lost 7, with 12 bases in between.

The chain employs TRBV9 and TRBJ2-1, with D maybe TRBD2 (5 bases). Looked up from germline, CDR1 is SGDLS and CDR2 is YYNGEE. The V end was cut by 2 bases, the J end by 10 bases, with 19 bases between. The CDR3 is 15 residues long. The CDR3 loop reads CASSVSPGWTGEQFF. CDR3 in DNA: TGTGCCAGCAGCGTTTCCCCAGGATGGACTGGAGAGCAGTTCTTC.

The CDR3 coding sequence is TGTGCTTCCGCGTATGGCGGGCCAATTGACGAGCAGTACTTC. Translated: CASAYGGPIDEQYF. The chain couples TRBV7-9 to TRBJ2-7; a possible D gene is TRBD2 (5 bases). This CDR3 is built from 14 residues. Germline V lookup: CDR1 SEHNR, CDR2 FQNEAQ (reference sequence).

This chain links TRBV5-6 with TRBJ1-6, with D unclear. This CDR3 region has 14 residues. The V and J ends lost 4 bases and 7 bases respectively, with 12 bases between them. The V gene's germline CDR1 is SGHDT and CDR2 YYEEEE. For the CDR3, the DNA is TGTGCCAGCAGCCCGCTCGAGCTGAATTCACCCCTCCACTTT. It codes for CASSPLELNSPLHF. Supplemented by reference TRBV5-6 and TRBJ1-6, the full variable domain reads DAGVTQSPTHLIKTRGQQVTLRCSPKSGHDTVSWYQQALGQGPQFIFQYYEEEERQRGNFPDRFSGHQFPNYSSELNVNALLLGDSALYLCASSPLELNSPLHFGNGTRLTVT.